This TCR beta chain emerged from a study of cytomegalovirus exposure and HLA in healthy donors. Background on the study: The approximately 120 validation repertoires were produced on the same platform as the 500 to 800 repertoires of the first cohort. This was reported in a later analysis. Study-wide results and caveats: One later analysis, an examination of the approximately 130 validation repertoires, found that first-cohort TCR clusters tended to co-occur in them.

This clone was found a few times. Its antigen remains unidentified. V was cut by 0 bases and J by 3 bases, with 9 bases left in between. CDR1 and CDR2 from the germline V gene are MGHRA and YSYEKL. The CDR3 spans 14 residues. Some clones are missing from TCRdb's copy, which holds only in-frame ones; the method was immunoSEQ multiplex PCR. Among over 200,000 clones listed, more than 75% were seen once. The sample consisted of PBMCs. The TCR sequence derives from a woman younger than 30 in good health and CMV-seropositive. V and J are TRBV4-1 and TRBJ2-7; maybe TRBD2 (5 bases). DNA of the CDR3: TGCGCCAGCAGCCAAGACTCGGGATTCTACGAGCAGTACTTC. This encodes CASSQDSGFYEQYF.